This T cell receptor beta chain was profiled in a study of T cells in localized non-small cell lung cancer. Findings of the study overall: Multi-region tumor sequencing was not done, so intratumor heterogeneity could not be excluded. The greatest T cell clonality was found in uninvolved adjacent lung (higher than in tumor).

Profiling relied on immunoSEQ multiplex PCR, and the TCRdb table lists in-frame clones only, not all of them. The table has approximately 22,000 clones, 85% to 90% seen once. As concerns this clone: Its target is unknown.

This clonotype originated in a male donor older than 55 with stage I squamous cell lung carcinoma. The sequenced sample was peripheral blood, obtained before any cancer treatment.

The CDR3 loop is CASSSGTEKGTEAFF. CDR3 coding DNA: TGTGCCAGTAGTTCCGGGACGGAAAAAGGGACTGAAGCTTTCTTT. The chain combines TRBV19 with TRBJ1-1; TRBD1 is a possible D gene (5 bases). CDR3 size: 15 residues. Trimming took off 5 bases at V and 5 bases at J, with 18 bases between the two ends. Germline loops: CDR1 LNHDA, CDR2 SQIVND (reference sequence).